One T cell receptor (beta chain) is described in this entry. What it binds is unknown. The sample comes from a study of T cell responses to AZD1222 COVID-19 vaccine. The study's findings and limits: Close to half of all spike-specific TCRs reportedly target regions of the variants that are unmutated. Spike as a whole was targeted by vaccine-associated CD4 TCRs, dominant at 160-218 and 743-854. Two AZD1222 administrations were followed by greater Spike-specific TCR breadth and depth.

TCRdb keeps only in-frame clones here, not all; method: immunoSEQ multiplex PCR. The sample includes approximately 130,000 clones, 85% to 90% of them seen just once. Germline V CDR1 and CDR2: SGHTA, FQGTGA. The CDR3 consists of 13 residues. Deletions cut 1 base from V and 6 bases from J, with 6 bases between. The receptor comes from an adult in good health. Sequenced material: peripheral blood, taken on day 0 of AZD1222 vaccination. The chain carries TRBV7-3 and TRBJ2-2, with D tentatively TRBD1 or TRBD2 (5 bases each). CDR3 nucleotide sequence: TGTGCCAGCAGCTTAAGGGGGTCCGGGGAGCTGTTTTTT. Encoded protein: CASSLRGSGELFF.